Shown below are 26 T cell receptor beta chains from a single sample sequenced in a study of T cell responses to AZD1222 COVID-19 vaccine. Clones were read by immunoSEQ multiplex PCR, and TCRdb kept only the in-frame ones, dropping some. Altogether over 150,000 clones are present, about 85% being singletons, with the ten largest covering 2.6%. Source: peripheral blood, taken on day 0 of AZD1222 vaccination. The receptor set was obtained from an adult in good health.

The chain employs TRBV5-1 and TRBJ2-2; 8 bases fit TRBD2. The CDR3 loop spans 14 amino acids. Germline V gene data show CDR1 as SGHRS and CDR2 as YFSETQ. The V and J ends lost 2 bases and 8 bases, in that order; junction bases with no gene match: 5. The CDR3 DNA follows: TGCGCCAGCAGCTTCGCGGGAGGCCCAGGGGAGCTGTTTTTT. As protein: CASSFAGGPGELFF.

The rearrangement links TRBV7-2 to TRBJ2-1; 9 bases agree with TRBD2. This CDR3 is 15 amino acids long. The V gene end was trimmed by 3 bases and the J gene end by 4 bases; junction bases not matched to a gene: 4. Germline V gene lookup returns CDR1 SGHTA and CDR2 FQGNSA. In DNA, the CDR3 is TGTGCCAGCAGCTTCAGGGCGGGAGGGTACAATGAGCAGTTCTTC. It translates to CASSFRAGGYNEQFF.

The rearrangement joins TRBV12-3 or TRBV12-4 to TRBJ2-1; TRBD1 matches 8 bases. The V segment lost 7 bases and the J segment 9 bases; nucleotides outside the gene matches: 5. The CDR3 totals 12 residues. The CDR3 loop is CASTRGQGEQFF. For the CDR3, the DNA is TGTGCCAGCACCAGGGGGCAGGGTGAGCAGTTCTTC.

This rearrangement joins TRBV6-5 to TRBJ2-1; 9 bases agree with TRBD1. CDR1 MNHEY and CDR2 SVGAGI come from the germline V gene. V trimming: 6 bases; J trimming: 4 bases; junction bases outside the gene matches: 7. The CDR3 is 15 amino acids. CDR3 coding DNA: TGTGCCAGCAGGTCGGGACAGGGATTTTACAATGAGCAGTTCTTC. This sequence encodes CASRSGQGFYNEQFF.

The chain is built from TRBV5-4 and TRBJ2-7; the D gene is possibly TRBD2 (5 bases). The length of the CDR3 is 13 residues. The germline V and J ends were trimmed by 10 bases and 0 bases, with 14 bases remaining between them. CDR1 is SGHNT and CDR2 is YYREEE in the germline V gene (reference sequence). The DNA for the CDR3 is TGTGCCGGTCGGTTTCGGGGCTCCTACGAGCAGTACTTC. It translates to CAGRFRGSYEQYF.

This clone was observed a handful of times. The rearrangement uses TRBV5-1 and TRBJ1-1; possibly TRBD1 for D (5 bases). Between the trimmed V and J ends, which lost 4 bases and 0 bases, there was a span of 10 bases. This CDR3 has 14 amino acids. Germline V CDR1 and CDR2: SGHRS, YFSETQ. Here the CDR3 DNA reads TGCGCCAGCAGCCTGGGGACGGTGAACACTGAAGCTTTCTTT. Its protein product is CASSLGTVNTEAFF.

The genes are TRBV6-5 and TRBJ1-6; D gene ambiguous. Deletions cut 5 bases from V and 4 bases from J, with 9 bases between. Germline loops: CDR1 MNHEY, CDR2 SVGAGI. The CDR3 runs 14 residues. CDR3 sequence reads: CASSPLSYNSPLHF. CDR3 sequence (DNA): TGTGCCAGCAGTCCGCTGAGTTATAATTCACCCCTCCACTTT.

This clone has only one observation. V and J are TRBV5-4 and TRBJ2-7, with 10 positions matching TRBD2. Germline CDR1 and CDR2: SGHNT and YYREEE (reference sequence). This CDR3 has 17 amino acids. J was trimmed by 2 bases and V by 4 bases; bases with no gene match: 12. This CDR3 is CASSKNPRTSGTYEQYF. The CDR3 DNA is TGTGCCAGCAGCAAAAACCCCAGGACTAGCGGTACCTACGAGCAGTACTTC.

For the CDR3, the DNA is TGTGCCAGCAACCCGGGGATAGGGGTTCAGGAGCAGTTCTTC. It codes for CASNPGIGVQEQFF. This chain joins TRBV11-2 and TRBJ2-1; either TRBD1 or TRBD2 may supply D (5 bases each). Trimming shortened V by 7 bases and J by 10 bases, and 20 bases separated the two germline ends. The CDR3 is 14 residues long. CDR1 and CDR2 (germline): SGHAT, FQNNGV.

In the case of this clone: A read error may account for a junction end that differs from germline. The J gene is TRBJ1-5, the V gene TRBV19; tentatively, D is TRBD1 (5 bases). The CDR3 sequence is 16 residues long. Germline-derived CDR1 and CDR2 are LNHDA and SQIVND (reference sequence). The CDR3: CASSLDSIAHNQPQHF. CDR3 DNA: TGTGCCAGTAGTTTAGACAGTATAGCACACAATCAGCCCCAGCATTTT.

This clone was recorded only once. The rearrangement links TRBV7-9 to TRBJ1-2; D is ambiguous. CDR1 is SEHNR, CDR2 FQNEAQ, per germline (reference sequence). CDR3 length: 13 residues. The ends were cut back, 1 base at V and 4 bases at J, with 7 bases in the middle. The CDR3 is CASSLGAFYGYTF. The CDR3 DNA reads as TGTGCCAGCAGCTTAGGGGCCTTCTATGGCTACACCTTC.

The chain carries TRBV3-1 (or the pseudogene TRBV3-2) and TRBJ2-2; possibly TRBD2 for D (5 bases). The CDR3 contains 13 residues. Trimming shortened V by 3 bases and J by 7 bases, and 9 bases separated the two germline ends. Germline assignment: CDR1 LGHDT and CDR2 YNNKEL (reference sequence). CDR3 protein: CASSHSEVGELFF. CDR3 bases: TGTGCCAGCAGCCATAGCGAGGTCGGGGAGCTGTTTTTT.

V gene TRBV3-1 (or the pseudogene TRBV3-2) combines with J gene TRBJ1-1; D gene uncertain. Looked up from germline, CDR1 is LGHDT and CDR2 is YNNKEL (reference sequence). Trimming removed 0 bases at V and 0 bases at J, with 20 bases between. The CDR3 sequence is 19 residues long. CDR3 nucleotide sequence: TGTGCCAGCAGCCAAGAAAAGGGAGGTCGAAAGCTGATGAACACTGAAGCTTTCTTT. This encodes CASSQEKGGRKLMNTEAFF.

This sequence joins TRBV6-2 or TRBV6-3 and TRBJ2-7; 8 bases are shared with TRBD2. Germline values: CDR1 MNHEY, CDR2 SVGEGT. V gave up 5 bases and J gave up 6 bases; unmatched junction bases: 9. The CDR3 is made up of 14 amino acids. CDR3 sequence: CASSPQRGQGEQYF. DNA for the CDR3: TGTGCCAGCAGTCCGCAGCGGGGGCAGGGCGAGCAGTACTTC.

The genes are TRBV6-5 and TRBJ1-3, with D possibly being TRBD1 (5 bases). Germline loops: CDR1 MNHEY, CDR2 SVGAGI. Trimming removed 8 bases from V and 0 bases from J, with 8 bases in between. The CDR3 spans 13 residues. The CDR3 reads CASGGTSGNTIYF. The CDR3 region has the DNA TGTGCCAGCGGGGGGACCTCTGGAAACACCATATATTTT.

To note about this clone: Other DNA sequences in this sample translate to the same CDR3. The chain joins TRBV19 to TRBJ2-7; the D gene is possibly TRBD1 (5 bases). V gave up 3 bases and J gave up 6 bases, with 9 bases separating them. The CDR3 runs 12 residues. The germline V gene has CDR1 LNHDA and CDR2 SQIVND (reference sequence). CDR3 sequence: CASSIQGGEQYF. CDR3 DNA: TGTGCCAGTAGTATCCAGGGTGGCGAGCAGTACTTC.

CDR3 in DNA: TGCGCCAGCAGCCAAGCGTCCGGGGGTAAAGAGACCCAGTACTTC. This translates into CASSQASGGKETQYF. The chain joins TRBV4-1 to TRBJ2-5; D perhaps matches TRBD2 (6 bases). In germline, CDR1 is MGHRA, CDR2 YSYEKL. The CDR3 is 15 residues long. V was trimmed by 1 base and J by 3 bases, leaving 12 bases between them.

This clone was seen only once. The DNA for the CDR3 is TGCGCCAGCAGCCGGGACAATAATCAGCCCCAGCATTTT. Encoded protein: CASSRDNNQPQHF. The rearrangement uses TRBV5-1 and TRBJ1-5, with a weak D call TRBD1 (6 bases). The CDR3 spans 13 residues. Per germline, CDR1 SGHRS and CDR2 YFSETQ. V lost 4 bases, J lost 4 bases, and 9 bases lay in between.

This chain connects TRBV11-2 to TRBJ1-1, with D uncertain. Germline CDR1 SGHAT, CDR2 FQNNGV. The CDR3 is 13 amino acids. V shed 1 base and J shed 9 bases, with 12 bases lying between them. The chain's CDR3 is CASSLGHQVQAFF. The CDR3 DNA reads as TGTGCCAGCAGCTTAGGACATCAGGTTCAAGCTTTCTTT.

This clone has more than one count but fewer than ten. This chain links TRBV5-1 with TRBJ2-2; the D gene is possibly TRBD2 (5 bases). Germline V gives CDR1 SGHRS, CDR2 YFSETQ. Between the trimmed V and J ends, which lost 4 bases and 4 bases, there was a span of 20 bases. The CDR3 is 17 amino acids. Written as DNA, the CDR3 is TGCGCCAGCAGCCTGCAAATGGGAGCCCGGGGCACCGGGGAGCTGTTTTTT. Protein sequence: CASSLQMGARGTGELFF.

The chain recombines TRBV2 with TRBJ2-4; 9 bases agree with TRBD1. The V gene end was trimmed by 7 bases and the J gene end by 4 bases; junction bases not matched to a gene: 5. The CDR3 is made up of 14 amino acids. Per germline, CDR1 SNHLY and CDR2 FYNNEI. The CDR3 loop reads CASKGGTGKNIQYF. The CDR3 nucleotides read TGTGCCAGCAAAGGGGGGACAGGGAAAAACATTCAGTACTTC.

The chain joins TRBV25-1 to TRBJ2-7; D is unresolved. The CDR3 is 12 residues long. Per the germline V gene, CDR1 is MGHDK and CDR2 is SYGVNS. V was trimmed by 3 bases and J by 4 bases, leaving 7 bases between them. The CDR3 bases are TGTGCCAGCAGTGAGAACACGTACGAGCAGTACTTC. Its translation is CASSENTYEQYF.

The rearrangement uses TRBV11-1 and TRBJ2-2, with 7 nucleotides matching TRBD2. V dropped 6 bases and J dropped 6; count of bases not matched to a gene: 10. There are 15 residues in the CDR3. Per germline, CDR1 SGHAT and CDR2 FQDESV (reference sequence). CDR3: CASSRPAGVPGELFF. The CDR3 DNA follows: TGTGCCAGCAGTCGACCCGCGGGAGTCCCCGGGGAGCTGTTTTTT. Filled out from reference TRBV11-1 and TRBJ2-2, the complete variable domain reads EAEVAQSPRYKITEKSQAVAFWCDPISGHATLYWYRQILGQGPELLVQFQDESVVDDSQLPKDRFSAERLKGVDSTLKIQPAELGDSAMYLCASSRPAGVPGELFFGEGSRLTVL.

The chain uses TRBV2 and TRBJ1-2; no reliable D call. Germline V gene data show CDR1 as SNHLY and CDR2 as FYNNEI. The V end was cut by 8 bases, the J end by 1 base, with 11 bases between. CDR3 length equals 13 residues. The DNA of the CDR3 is TGTGCCAGCCGGGCCCAAATTAACTATGGCTACACCTTC. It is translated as CASRAQINYGYTF.

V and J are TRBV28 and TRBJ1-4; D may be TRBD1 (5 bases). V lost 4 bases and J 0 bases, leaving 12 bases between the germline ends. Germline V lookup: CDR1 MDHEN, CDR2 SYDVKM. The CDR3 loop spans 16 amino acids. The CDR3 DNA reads TGTGCCAGCAGTTCAGCCGGGGCTGCAACTAATGAAAAACTGTTTTTT. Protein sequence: CASSSAGAATNEKLFF. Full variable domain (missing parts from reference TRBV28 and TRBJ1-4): DVKVTQSSRYLVKRTGEKVFLECVQDMDHENMFWYRQDPGLGLRLIYFSYDVKMKEKGDIPEGYSVSREKKERFSLILESASTNQTSMYLCASSSAGAATNEKLFFGSGTQLSVL.

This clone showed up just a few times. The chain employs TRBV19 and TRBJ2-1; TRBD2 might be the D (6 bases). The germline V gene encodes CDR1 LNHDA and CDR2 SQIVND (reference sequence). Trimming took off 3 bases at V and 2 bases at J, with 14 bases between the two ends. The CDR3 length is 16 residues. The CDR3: CASSILTGVPYNEQFF. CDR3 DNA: TGTGCCAGTAGTATCTTAACGGGAGTTCCCTACAATGAGCAGTTCTTC.